These 21 T cell receptor beta chains came from one sample sequenced in a study of T cell changes during pregnancy in multiple sclerosis. TCRdb keeps only in-frame clones here, not all; method: immunoSEQ multiplex PCR. The table has 65,000 to 70,000 clones, around 90% seen once; the top ten hold under 3%. The specimen comprised peripheral blood, sampled in the first trimester of pregnancy. The origin of the receptors is a female donor with multiple sclerosis, enrolled in a pregnancy study.

V is TRBV4-2 and J is TRBJ2-1; the match to TRBD1 covers 8 bases. Germline V lookup: CDR1 LGHNA, CDR2 YNFKEQ. Trimming took 1 base from V and 6 from J; bases not matched to a gene: 5. This CDR3 has 15 amino acids. This chain's CDR3 is CASSQVLGQGNEQFF. In nucleotides, the CDR3 is TGTGCCAGCAGCCAAGTACTTGGACAGGGCAATGAGCAGTTCTTC.

V usage is TRBV6-1 and J usage is TRBJ2-7; TRBD2 matches at 8 bases. This CDR3 is 15 amino acids long. V lost 8 bases to trimming and J lost 3 bases; unmatched junction nucleotides: 12. Germline V CDR1 and CDR2: MNHNS, SASEGT. This CDR3 reads CASDAGGPKHYEQYF. CDR3 nucleotide sequence: TGTGCCAGCGATGCGGGAGGCCCTAAACACTACGAGCAGTACTTC.

This clone is a singleton in its sample. V and J are TRBV5-1 and TRBJ2-7, with D possibly TRBD2 on 6 matching bases. Germline CDR1 and CDR2: SGHRS and YFSETQ. V dropped 4 bases and J dropped 0 bases, with 14 bases sitting between them. This CDR3 has 15 residues. CDR3 loop: CASSGGDPGSYEQYF. The CDR3 DNA reads as TGCGCCAGCAGCGGAGGGGACCCGGGCTCCTACGAGCAGTACTTC. Combining the CDR3 with reference TRBV5-1 and TRBJ2-7 gives the whole variable domain KAGVTQTPRYLIKTRGQQVTLSCSPISGHRSVSWYQQTPGQGLQFLFEYFSETQRNKGNFPGRFSGRQFSNSRSEMNVSTLELGDSALYLCASSGGDPGSYEQYFGPGTRLTVT.

This clone was observed a single time. CDR3 sequence reads: CASSQEATGVGELFF. CDR3 sequence (DNA): TGTGCCAGCAGCCAAGAAGCGACAGGGGTCGGGGAGCTGTTTTTT. The V call is TRBV14, the J call TRBJ2-2; 8 positions match TRBD1. J gave up 7 bases and V 0 bases, and 4 bases lay outside the gene matches. The CDR3 sequence is 15 residues long. From germline, CDR1 is SGHDN and CDR2 FVKESK.

The genes are TRBV7-8 and TRBJ1-1; no clear D gene. The CDR3 runs to 16 residues. Germline lookup yields CDR1 SGHVS and CDR2 FQNEAQ. Trimming left V 2 bases short and J 1 base short, with 14 bases between. The CDR3 DNA is TGTGCCAGCAGCTTACGTCAGCGTCTTGGGAACACTGAAGCTTTCTTT. Residues: CASSLRQRLGNTEAFF.

V gene TRBV5-1 combines with J gene TRBJ2-2, with D unclear. V was shortened by 4 bases and J by 1 base, with 8 bases between the two germline ends. The CDR3 consists of 14 residues. Looked up from germline, CDR1 is SGHRS and CDR2 is YFSETQ. The CDR3 loop reads CASSTTQNTGELFF. In DNA, the CDR3 is TGCGCCAGCAGCACGACACAGAACACCGGGGAGCTGTTTTTT.

The rearrangement joins TRBV5-8 to TRBJ2-5, with 12 bases fitting TRBD1. Germline trimming cut 3 bases from V and 3 bases from J; bases unmatched to any gene: 6. The CDR3 sequence is 16 residues long. Per germline, CDR1 SGHTS and CDR2 YDEGEE. The CDR3 region has the DNA TGTGCCAGCAGCTGGGGGGACAGGGGGCCGGAAGAGACCCAGTACTTC. It is translated as CASSWGDRGPEETQYF.

This clone was seen a single time. V usage is TRBV5-1 and J usage is TRBJ1-1; D gene uncertain. V shed 2 bases and J shed 5 bases, with 10 bases lying between them. The germline V gene has CDR1 SGHRS and CDR2 YFSETQ. The CDR3 extends over 13 amino acids. The CDR3 reads CASSFAGSTEAFF. Written as DNA, the CDR3 is TGCGCCAGCAGCTTTGCGGGGAGTACTGAAGCTTTCTTT.

The chain has TRBV10-1 and TRBJ2-7, with 11 bases aligning to TRBD2. Germline V gene sequence: CDR1 WNHNN, CDR2 SYGVQD (reference sequence). V was clipped by 3 bases and J by 4 bases; unmatched bases: 5. CDR3 size: 15 residues. The CDR3 nucleotides are TGCGCCAGCAGTGATCTAGCGGGAGGAAGATACGAGCAGTACTTC. This gives the protein CASSDLAGGRYEQYF.

The V gene is TRBV6-6, the J gene TRBJ1-1; 9 bases agree with TRBD1. Per germline, CDR1 MNHNY and CDR2 SVGAGI (reference sequence). This CDR3 has 14 residues. Trimming took 6 bases from V and 0 from J; bases not matched to a gene: 2. CDR3 amino acids: CASRGTGLNTEAFF. The CDR3 coding sequence is TGTGCCAGCAGGGGGACAGGGCTGAACACTGAAGCTTTCTTT.

V is TRBV5-1 and J is TRBJ2-1, with D possibly being TRBD1 (5 bases). Trimming pared 2 bases from V and 7 bases from J, leaving 7 bases between. The CDR3 covers 12 residues. CDR1 is SGHRS and CDR2 is YFSETQ in the germline V gene. The CDR3 protein is CASSFRGNEQFF. In DNA form, the CDR3 reads TGCGCCAGCAGCTTTAGGGGAAATGAGCAGTTCTTC.

This chain's CDR3 is CSILPGQLAWTEAFF. As DNA, the CDR3 is TGCAGCATTCTCCCGGGACAATTAGCCTGGACTGAAGCTTTCTTT. The V gene is TRBV29-1, the J gene TRBJ1-1, with a tentative D call TRBD1 (6 bases). This CDR3 is 15 amino acids long. V was pared by 8 bases and J by 5 bases, with 24 bases between. CDR1 and CDR2 (germline): SQVTM, ANQGSEA.

This chain connects TRBV19 to TRBJ1-1; D might be TRBD1 (5 bases). In germline, CDR1 is LNHDA, CDR2 SQIVND (reference sequence). The V and J ends lost 1 base and 1 base respectively, with 16 bases between them. The CDR3 length is 17 residues. CDR3 DNA sequence: TGTGCCAGTAGTATAGGTCTGATTGTCAGGGAGAACACTGAAGCTTTCTTT. Encoded protein: CASSIGLIVRENTEAFF.

V usage is TRBV5-6 and J usage is TRBJ2-3; D is perhaps TRBD2 (6 bases). CDR3 length equals 14 residues. Germline CDR1 and CDR2: SGHDT and YYEEEE. V lost 2 bases and J lost 4, with 11 bases in between. In DNA, the CDR3 is TGTGCCAGCAGCTTTAGGACTAAATCAGATACGCAGTATTTT. Translating it yields CASSFRTKSDTQYF.

The rearrangement uses TRBV5-1 and TRBJ1-1; 9 bases are a match to TRBD1. This CDR3 is 14 amino acids long. V lost 3 bases and J lost 5; bases outside the gene matches: 5. Germline V CDR1 and CDR2: SGHRS, YFSETQ. CDR3 sequence (DNA): TGCGCCAGCAGCTGGGACAGGGTAGAGACTGAAGCTTTCTTT. Translation: CASSWDRVETEAFF.

The CDR3 DNA follows: TGTGCCAGCAGTCCAGCGAGGCCCTCCTACAATGAGCAGTTCTTC. This gives the protein CASSPARPSYNEQFF. V usage is TRBV28 and J usage is TRBJ2-1, with D unclear. Germline values: CDR1 MDHEN, CDR2 SYDVKM. Trimming removed 5 bases from V and 0 bases from J, with 11 bases in between. The CDR3 runs 15 residues.

The rearrangement uses TRBV30 and TRBJ2-2, with 7 bases aligning to TRBD2. Unmatched junction bases numbered 4, after V lost 4 bases and J lost 2 bases. CDR1 is GTSNPN, CDR2 SVGIG, per germline (reference sequence). This CDR3 contains 14 residues. The CDR3 DNA is TGTGCCTGGAAACGACTAGCAAACACCGGGGAGCTGTTTTTT. Amino acids: CAWKRLANTGELFF. The whole variable domain, remainder taken from reference TRBV30 and TRBJ2-2, is SQTIHQWPATLVQPVGSPLSLECTVEGTSNPNLYWYRQAAGRGLQLLFYSVGIGQISSEVPQNLSASRPQDRQFILSSKKLLLSDSGFYLCAWKRLANTGELFFGEGSRLTVL.

The rearrangement uses TRBV11-3 and TRBJ2-5; the match to TRBD2 covers 11 bases. With V trimmed by 5 bases and J by 4 bases, 9 bases remained unmatched. Germline V gives CDR1 SGHNT, CDR2 YENEEA. CDR3 length: 16 residues. The DNA for the CDR3 is TGTGCCAGCAGCCATGGACTAGCGGGTTATGCAGAGACCCAGTACTTC. It specifies CASSHGLAGYAETQYF.

The V call is TRBV18, the J call TRBJ1-1; D is undetermined. V was clipped by 3 bases and J by 7 bases, with 9 bases between them. Germline V gives CDR1 KGHSH, CDR2 LQKENI. The CDR3 extends over 12 amino acids. The CDR3 nucleotides read TGTGCCAGCTCACCCTCAGACTTTGAAGCTTTCTTT. The encoded protein is CASSPSDFEAFF.

This sequence joins TRBV28 and TRBJ1-2; a possible D gene is TRBD1 (6 bases). This CDR3 region has 12 residues. Germline values: CDR1 MDHEN, CDR2 SYDVKM. The V gene lost 2 bases and the J gene lost 8 bases, with 9 bases spanning the gap. CDR3 in DNA: TGTGCCAGCAGTTTACAGGGGAACGGCTACACCTTC. It yields the protein CASSLQGNGYTF.

V gene TRBV10-3 combines with J gene TRBJ1-2; no reliable D call. The CDR3 is 12 amino acids. The V gene's germline CDR1 is ENHRY and CDR2 SYGVKD. Trimming took off 2 bases at V and 5 bases at J, with 6 bases between the two ends. The CDR3 region is CAISENSYGYTF. The DNA of the CDR3 is TGTGCCATCAGTGAGAATAGTTATGGCTACACCTTC.